This T cell receptor beta chain is from a study of blood T cell repertoires in COVID-19. Study overall: COVID-19 samples, acute and convalescent, were from the United States, Italy and Spain.

This clone was counted only a few times. Per germline, CDR1 SGHVS and CDR2 FQNEAQ. CDR3 length: 17 residues. The ends lost 1 base at V and 2 bases at J; junction bases unmatched: 9. Assay used: immunoSEQ multiplex PCR; TCRdb lists only in-frame clones, some missing. This table has approximately 220,000 clones, roughly 84% appearing once. This chain connects TRBV7-8 to TRBJ2-7; 9 bases map to TRBD2. This TCR was sampled from a middle-aged woman who had recovered from COVID-19. Sequencing was performed on PBMCs or T cells enriched from blood (not recorded which). The CDR3 here is CASSLGRDLAGTYEQYV. In DNA, the CDR3 is TGTGCCAGCAGCTTAGGCCGGGACCTAGCGGGAACCTACGAGCAGTACGTC.